This TCR beta chain derives from a study of blood T cell repertoires in COVID-19. On the study more broadly: Samples of COVID-19 (acute and convalescent) were obtained from the United States, Italy and Spain. Sources were T cells, B-cell-depleted T cells, or PBMCs; the material itself was cDNA or gDNA.

Here immunoSEQ multiplex PCR was the method, and the copy in TCRdb shows in-frame clones only, minus some. The data show tens of thousands of clones, approximately 84% seen once. The germline V gene has CDR1 SGHRS and CDR2 YFSETQ. Trimming removed 0 bases from V and 6 bases from J, with 16 bases in between. There are 15 residues in the CDR3. Sequencing was carried out using peripheral blood. The chain uses TRBV5-1 and TRBJ2-7, with a possible D match to TRBD1 (6 bases). The TCR was taken from a human donor in a cohort sampled during active COVID-19. In DNA, the CDR3 is TGCGCCAGCAGCTTGGTTCCCGGACAGAGCCTCGAGCAGTACTTC. Protein sequence: CASSLVPGQSLEQYF.